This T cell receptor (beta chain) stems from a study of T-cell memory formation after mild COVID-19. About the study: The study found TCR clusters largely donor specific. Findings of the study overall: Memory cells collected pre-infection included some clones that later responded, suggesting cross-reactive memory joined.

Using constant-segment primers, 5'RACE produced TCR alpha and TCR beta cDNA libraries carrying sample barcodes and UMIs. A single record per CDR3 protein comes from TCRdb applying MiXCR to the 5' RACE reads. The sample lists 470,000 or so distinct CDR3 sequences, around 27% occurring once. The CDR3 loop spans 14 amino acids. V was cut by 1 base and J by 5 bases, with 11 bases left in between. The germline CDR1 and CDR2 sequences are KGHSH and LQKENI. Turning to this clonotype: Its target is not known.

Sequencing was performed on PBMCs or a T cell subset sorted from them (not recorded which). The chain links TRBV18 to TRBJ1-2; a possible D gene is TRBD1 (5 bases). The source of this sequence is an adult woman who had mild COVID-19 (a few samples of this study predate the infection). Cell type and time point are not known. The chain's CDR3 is CASSPQGPWYGYTF. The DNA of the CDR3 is TGTGCCAGCTCACCACAGGGGCCGTGGTATGGCTACACCTTC.